Shown below are 17 T cell receptor beta chains from a single sample sequenced in a study of T-cell reconstitution after alpha-beta-depleted transplantation in children. The TCRbeta library incorporated unique molecular identifiers. TCRdb itself ran the PCR reads through MiXCR, one entry per CDR3 protein. The repertoire holds about 500,000 distinct CDR3 sequences, with around a third as singletons. Sequences were derived from PBMCs from the stem cell graft donor, sampled from the stem cell graft. The receptors were sampled from a human donor who donated a stem cell graft to a child with aplastic anemia.

V is TRBV18 and J is TRBJ2-3; D not certain. V gave up 1 base and J gave up 4 bases, with 9 bases separating them. The germline V gene has CDR1 KGHSH and CDR2 LQKENI. The CDR3 runs 14 residues. DNA of the CDR3: TGTGCCAGCTCACCACAGGGATGGGCAGATACGCAGTATTTT. Protein product: CASSPQGWADTQYF.

Only a few counts were recorded for this clonotype. This rearrangement joins TRBV27 to TRBJ2-5, with D perhaps matching TRBD2 (5 bases). The germline CDR1 and CDR2 sequences are MNHEY and SMNVEV (reference sequence). The CDR3 is 13 residues long. V was clipped by 6 bases and J by 4 bases, with 12 bases between them. The CDR3 coding sequence is TGTGCCAGCAGGCCCTTTGGAGGAGAGACCCAGTACTTC. Its translation: CASRPFGGETQYF.

The table lists this clonotype with a few counts. J is TRBJ2-7 and V is TRBV4-3; TRBD2 matches 10 bases. The CDR3 runs 16 residues. The germline gives CDR1 LGHNA, CDR2 YSLEER. V lost 4 bases to trimming and J lost 2 bases; unmatched junction nucleotides: 8. CDR3 loop: CASSPSGLAATYEQYF. CDR3 sequence (DNA): TGCGCCAGCAGCCCTAGCGGACTAGCGGCTACCTACGAGCAGTACTTC.

This clonotype came up many times. V and J are TRBV2 and TRBJ2-7, with D possibly matching TRBD2 (10 bases). The CDR3 has 19 amino acids. The ends were cut back, 3 bases at V and 3 bases at J, with 27 bases in the middle. CDR1 and CDR2 from the germline V gene are SNHLY and FYNNEI. CDR3 protein: CASSDVGQGSGRDVYEQYV. The CDR3 nucleotides are TGTGCCAGCAGTGATGTTGGACAGGGGAGCGGGAGGGACGTCTACGAGCAGTACGTC.

This chain links TRBV7-7 with TRBJ2-2; D is uncertain. V was cut by 5 bases and J by 6 bases, with 16 bases left in between. Germline CDR1 SSHAT, CDR2 FNYEAQ (reference sequence). The CDR3 length is 15 residues. This CDR3 is CASSPSSGAAGELFF. CDR3 nucleotide sequence: TGTGCCAGCAGCCCCAGCTCGGGCGCCGCCGGGGAGCTGTTTTTT.

This clonotype was observed a few times. The genes are TRBV29-1 and TRBJ2-3; D is uncertain. V was shortened by 6 bases and J by 0 bases, with 7 bases between the two germline ends. Germline-derived CDR1 and CDR2 are SQVTM and ANQGSEA. The CDR3 runs to 12 residues. CDR3 nucleotide sequence: TGCAGCGTGGAGAAGAGCACAGATACGCAGTATTTT. It translates to CSVEKSTDTQYF.

The chain couples TRBV20-1 to TRBJ1-1; D uncertain. The CDR3 length is 15 residues. From germline, CDR1 is DFQATT and CDR2 SNEGSKA (reference sequence). V lost 7 bases to trimming and J lost 0 bases, with 18 bases between them. The CDR3 coding sequence is TGCAGTGGCCCTACCTCAGGTCTACTGAACACTGAAGCTTTCTTT. It specifies CSGPTSGLLNTEAFF.

This chain uses TRBV19 with TRBJ1-1; 8 bases are a match to TRBD1. The J segment lost 0 bases and the V segment lost 4 bases, leaving 1 base of the junction unmatched. The germline gives CDR1 LNHDA, CDR2 SQIVND (reference sequence). The CDR3 loop spans 14 amino acids. The CDR3 sequence is CASSKTGVNTEAFF. CDR3 nucleotide sequence: TGTGCCAGTAGTAAGACAGGGGTGAACACTGAAGCTTTCTTT. Looking up the rest from reference TRBV19 and TRBJ1-1 gives the full variable domain: DGGITQSPKYLFRKEGQNVTLSCEQNLNHDAMYWYRQDPGQGLRLIYYSQIVNDFQKGDIAEGYSVSREKKESFPLTVTSAQKNPTAFYLCASSKTGVNTEAFFGQGTRLTVV.

The rearrangement joins TRBV20-1 to TRBJ2-7; 9 bases fit TRBD1. Per the germline V gene, CDR1 is DFQATT and CDR2 is SNEGSKA (reference sequence). This CDR3 is 13 amino acids long. V lost 6 bases to trimming and J lost 7 bases; unmatched junction nucleotides: 10. In DNA, the CDR3 is TGCAGTGCCATTAAACAGGGGGCACAGGAGCAGTACGTC. Translating gives CSAIKQGAQEQYV.

The CDR3 spells CASSFLAGGPQETQYF. The CDR3 DNA reads TGTGCCAGCAGCTTCCTAGCGGGAGGACCCCAAGAGACCCAGTACTTC. The chain uses TRBV7-9 and TRBJ2-5; 11 bases line up with TRBD2. Germline lookup yields CDR1 SEHNR and CDR2 FQNEAQ (reference sequence). CDR3 length: 16 amino acids. With 3 bases clipped from V and 1 base from J, the junction kept 4 bases outside the gene matches.

This clonotype was counted only a few times. The chain carries TRBV12-3 or TRBV12-4 and TRBJ1-5; D gene uncertain. V gave up 10 bases and J gave up 2 bases, with 9 bases separating them. The CDR3 is 12 residues long. In nucleotides, the CDR3 is TGTGCCATTGGGCTGGGCAATCAGCCCCAGCATTTT. Amino acids: CAIGLGNQPQHF.

CDR3 loop: CASSQEGGQRNSPLHF. CDR3 in DNA: TGTGCCAGCAGCCAAGAGGGGGGACAGCGAAATTCACCCCTCCACTTT. The chain couples TRBV4-2 to TRBJ1-6; TRBD1 matches 7 bases. This CDR3 spans 16 amino acids. Germline assignment: CDR1 LGHNA and CDR2 YNFKEQ. V trimming: 0 bases; J trimming: 7 bases; junction bases outside the gene matches: 6.

This clonotype has a handful of counts. This chain joins TRBV29-1 and TRBJ2-3; possibly TRBD2 for D (6 bases). The V and J ends lost 7 bases and 10 bases respectively, with 12 bases between them. The germline V gene encodes CDR1 SQVTM and CDR2 ANQGSEA. CDR3 size: 10 residues. The CDR3 DNA follows: TGCAGCGCCGAGACTAGTCCGCAGTATTTT. This sequence encodes CSAETSPQYF.

This rearrangement joins TRBV29-1 to TRBJ2-1; D is perhaps TRBD2 (6 bases). This CDR3 comprises 14 residues. Germline CDR1 reads SQVTM; CDR2 reads ANQGSEA. Trimming pared 6 bases from V and 6 bases from J, leaving 18 bases between. CDR3 nucleotides: TGCAGCGTCCTGCCGGGACTCACCCTCAATGAGCAGTTCTTC. Its protein product is CSVLPGLTLNEQFF.

In this sample, this clonotype turned up a few times. The chain recombines TRBV30 with TRBJ2-1; D is uncertain. The CDR3 is 15 residues long. The V gene lost 1 base and the J gene lost 5 bases, with 15 bases spanning the gap. Germline assignment: CDR1 GTSNPN and CDR2 SVGIG (reference sequence). The CDR3 sequence: CAWSGPSFSHNEQFF. The CDR3 DNA is TGTGCCTGGAGTGGGCCCAGCTTCAGTCACAATGAGCAGTTCTTC.

This clonotype has a handful of counts. V usage is TRBV29-1 and J usage is TRBJ2-7; no firm D call. In germline, CDR1 is SQVTM, CDR2 ANQGSEA. Deletions cut 1 base from V and 2 bases from J, with 9 bases between. There are 13 residues in the CDR3. The CDR3 loop reads CSVEGSSAYEQYF. CDR3 nucleotide sequence: TGCAGCGTTGAAGGTAGTAGTGCCTACGAGCAGTACTTC.

A few counts support this clonotype. V gene TRBV7-6 combines with J gene TRBJ2-3; D might be TRBD1 (6 bases). The CDR3 covers 16 residues. CDR1 is SGHVS and CDR2 is FNYEAQ in the germline V gene. V lost 5 bases to trimming and J lost 4 bases, with 19 bases between them. CDR3 in DNA: TGTGCCAGCAGCAACCCCGGACAACAGGGTTCAGATACGCAGTATTTT. Its protein is CASSNPGQQGSDTQYF.